The clone carrying this T cell receptor beta chain is medium-sized by share. Extraction of RNA together with DNA used roughly 19-32 mg of unsorted bulk tissue. Five discrete regions of every tumor underwent sampling. This entry comes from a study of tumor-infiltrating lymphocytes in primary liver carcinoma. Constant-region priming of 500 ng total RNA yielded TCR beta cDNA. A slightly modified ARM-PCR protocol with three nested multiplex PCR rounds produced these TCR beta libraries. Each of the first two PCR rounds ran roughly 10 cycles with TRBV1-TRBV30 forward and C-beta reverse primers. One entry per CDR3 protein results from TCRdb running MiXCR on the multiplex PCR reads. The profile shows 95,000 to 150,000 distinct CDR3 sequences, around 62% of them singletons. The CDR3 is 14 residues long. The germline CDR1 and CDR2 sequences are SQVTM and ANQGSEA. The junction had 6 bases not matched to a gene; V was cut back by 3 bases and J by 5 bases.

This TCR was recovered from a woman aged 55-69 years with primary liver carcinoma and hepatitis B virus infection. Sequencing input: liver tumor tissue from sampling region 1. Subset reported: tumor region T1, superior pole. This chain links TRBV29-1 with TRBJ2-5; 10 bases are shared with TRBD2. The CDR3 DNA follows: TGCAGCGTTGATTATCCTAGCGGGAGTGAGACCCAGTACTTC. Translation: CSVDYPSGSETQYF. The whole variable domain, filled in from reference TRBV29-1 and TRBJ2-5, reads SAVISQKPSRDICQRGTSLTIQCQVDSQVTMMFWYRQQPGQSLTLIATANQGSEATYESGFVIDKFPISRPNLTFSTLTVSNMSPEDSSIYLCSVDYPSGSETQYFGPGTRLLVL.